This T cell receptor (beta chain) was captured by sequencing in a study of shared clonotypes between healthy human individuals. Study-wide background: Two female and a few male donors aged 18 to 49 were enrolled. CD4 naive and memory got three plates each, CD8 naive two, CD8 memory one.

Using immunoSEQ multiplex PCR, the repertoire was profiled, and TCRdb retains in-frame clones only, with some absent. There are about 610,000 clones in the sample; 96% occur only once, and roughly 0.1% lies in the top ten. This CDR3 contains 16 residues. V dropped 8 bases and J dropped 0 bases, with 15 bases sitting between them. Germline loops: CDR1 SGDLS, CDR2 YYNGEE. CD45RO-negative cells were positively selected for CCR7, leaving out terminally differentiated effector memory CD45RA+ cells. The source of this sequence is a woman in her 30s in good health. The sequenced material came from naive CD8+ T cells sorted from blood. V gene TRBV9 combines with J gene TRBJ2-6; perhaps TRBD1 as D (5 bases). The CDR3 coding sequence is TGTGCCAGTTGGGCAGGGCCTAGCTCTGGGGCCAACGTCCTGACTTTC. Protein: CASWAGPSSGANVLTF.